The present TCR beta chain was sequenced within a study of Graves' ophthalmopathy and Graves' hyperthyroidism. Using RNA transcripts, the TCR beta CDR3 regions were amplified. Investigators did first-round RT-PCR with HTBI primers, then second-round multiplex PCR. One entry per CDR3 protein, called by TCRdb with MiXCR from the multiplex PCR reads. This sample carries a few hundred thousand distinct CDR3 sequences, 15% to 20% of them seen once, and the ten largest clones take roughly 12%. Ophthalmopathy was moderately-to-severely active, CAS at least 3, NOSPECS at least 4, lasting under 3 months. Each diagnosis was determined on the basis of clinical symptoms, serum thyroxine, TRAb, thyroid ultrasound and orbital computed tomography. This clonotype has a single count. This sequence was found in an adult man with Graves' ophthalmopathy. The sample comprised peripheral blood.

DNA of the CDR3: TGTGCCAGCAGTTTAAGTGGCTGGCAGGGGGCTACTTCTACTGAAGCTTTCTTT. Translated: CASSLSGWQGATSTEAFF. The genes are TRBV12-3 or TRBV12-4 and TRBJ1-1; 8 nucleotides align to TRBD1. V trimming: 2 bases; J trimming: 5 bases; junction bases outside the gene matches: 16. The CDR3 has 18 residues.